This TCR beta chain was recorded in a study of control samples from healthy donors and cancer patients (dated by TCRdb to 2020 to 2022). Library preparation was by the immunoSEQ multiplex PCR assay. TCRdb stores this immuneACCESS table with in-frame sequences only. Part of the clones is absent; in the studies checked, under half of the shortfall reflects unresolved V genes, and no reason is known for the rest. For this sample the table gives more than 25,000 clones, of which roughly 91% were detected only once. Less than 15% of the sample belongs to the ten largest clones. As to this clone: No antigen is known for it. No base quality information exists; no much larger clone differs at one position.

The specimen sequenced was PBMCs. The receptor's source is a man aged 50 to 59 with lung cancer.

The CDR3 loop reads CASSLKSYEQYF. The sequenced DNA: TGTGCCAGCAGCTTAAAGAGCTACGAGCAGTACTTC. The chain is assembled from TRBV7-2 and TRBJ2-7, with no reliable assignment of the D segment. Between the V and J ends, shortened by 2 bases and 3 bases respectively, the junction contains 5 bases. The CDR3 numbers 12 residues from cysteine through phenylalanine. The kept DNA is CDR3 alone, 36 bases in frame from the first base. Taken from the germline V gene, the CDR1 and CDR2 loops are SGHTA and FQGNSA.